Listed below are T cell receptor beta chains from one sample, sequenced in a study of shared clonotypes between healthy human individuals. Sequencing used immunoSEQ multiplex PCR; TCRdb keeps in-frame clones, though not all of them. The sample shows over a million clones, around 82% of them seen only once. Sequencing used memory CD4+ T cells from PBMCs. All receptors come from a man aged 18 to 30 in good health. Some clones in this sample may be carry-over from other donors' samples. The CDR3 runs from the conserved cysteine through the conserved F or W. D genes are given only for firm matches. Expanded clones are given a class, and other clones once, few, many or no size at all.

CDR3 DNA,CDR3 protein,D gene,J gene,CDR3 length,clone size,V gene
TGTGCCAGCAGTCATCTAGGGGGTGGAGAGACCCAGTACTTC,CASSHLGGGETQYF,.,TRBJ2-5,14,.,TRBV27
TGTGCCAGCAGCGTTGCCGGGACAGGGGGCCTGGGGACCCAGCATTTT,CASSVAGTGGLGTQHF,TRBD1,TRBJ1-5,16,.,TRBV9
TGTGCCAGCAGTTACCTAGGCCGGGGCAATGAGCAGTTCTTC,CASSYLGRGNEQFF,.,TRBJ2-1,14,.,TRBV6-5
TGTGCCAGTAGTACGCAGGGGGCAGATACGCAGTATTTT,CASSTQGADTQYF,TRBD1,TRBJ2-3,13,.,TRBV19
TGTGCCAGCAGCTCCACCTCATACCTTAATGAGCAGTTCTTC,CASSSTSYLNEQFF,.,TRBJ2-1,14,.,TRBV7-9
TGTGCCAGCAGCACAGACTACAACCAAGAGACCCAGTACTTC,CASSTDYNQETQYF,.,TRBJ2-5,14,.,TRBV5-4
TGTGCCAGCAGCTGGCGAGTGGGCACAGATACGCAGTATTTT,CASSWRVGTDTQYF,.,TRBJ2-3,14,few,TRBV7-2
TGCGCCAGCCCTGAACCGGGGGCAGGAAGCACTGAAGCTTTCTTT,CASPEPGAGSTEAFF,.,TRBJ1-1,15,.,TRBV10-1
TGTGCCAGCAGTGCACGGGGGGTTGGCCACGAGCAGTACTTC,CASSARGVGHEQYF,TRBD2,TRBJ2-7,14,.,TRBV27
TGTGCCTGGACCCCTGGACTAGAAGGAGAGCAGTTCTTC,CAWTPGLEGEQFF,TRBD2,TRBJ2-1,13,.,TRBV30
TGTGCCAGCAGCTTGACCCCGACAGTGAGCTATGGCTACACCTTC,CASSLTPTVSYGYTF,.,TRBJ1-2,15,.,TRBV5-5
TGTGCCAGCTCACAGACCCCGGGACTGCTACATGCGGGCTACACCTTC,CASSQTPGLLHAGYTF,.,TRBJ1-2,16,.,TRBV18
TGTGCCAGCAGCTTAGGGTCCCCACCGGGGGAGACCCAGTACTTC,CASSLGSPPGETQYF,.,TRBJ2-5,15,.,TRBV7-9
TGCGCCAGCAGCTTGGTAGGGGAAATGAACACTGAAGCTTTCTTT,CASSLVGEMNTEAFF,.,TRBJ1-1,15,many,TRBV5-1
TGTGCCAGCAGTGGCGCCGCTACGGTGCAGTACTTC,CASSGAATVQYF,.,TRBJ2-7,12,.,TRBV28
TGTGCCAGTCGACAGGGGCCGAACACTGAAGCTTTCTTT,CASRQGPNTEAFF,TRBD1,TRBJ1-1,13,.,TRBV19
TGTGCCAGCAGCGTCCAACCACTAGCGGGAGGCGAGACCCAGTACTTC,CASSVQPLAGGETQYF,TRBD2,TRBJ2-5,16,.,TRBV9
TGTGCCAGTAGTATAGTGGGAGCGGGAGGGCCCAATGAGCAGTTCTTC,CASSIVGAGGPNEQFF,TRBD2,TRBJ2-1,16,.,TRBV19
TGTGCCAGCAGGATAGGGGGTTCCTATGGCTACACCTTC,CASRIGGSYGYTF,.,TRBJ1-2,13,.,TRBV6-5
TGTGCCAGCAGCGGACGGACCCTGGAGCAGTACTTC,CASSGRTLEQYF,.,TRBJ2-7,12,.,TRBV7-8
TGTGCCAGCAGCTTAGTGGCCCGCCCGCGGTATAGCAATCAGCCCCAGCATTTT,CASSLVARPRYSNQPQHF,.,TRBJ1-5,18,.,TRBV7-8
TGTGCCAGCTCACCACCGAGTCAGCCCCAGCATTTT,CASSPPSQPQHF,.,TRBJ1-5,12,.,TRBV18
TGTGCCAGCTCACCACTAGCCCCTACCACAACTAATGAAAAACTGTTTTTT,CASSPLAPTTTNEKLFF,.,TRBJ1-4,17,.,TRBV18
TGTGCCAGCAGTTTATCGTTTAGGTCGACACTACCCTACGAGCAGTACTTC,CASSLSFRSTLPYEQYF,.,TRBJ2-7,17,.,TRBV27
TGTGCTAGTGGTTTAGGGGACACAGAAAAAGAGACCCAGTACTTC,CASGLGDTEKETQYF,.,TRBJ2-5,15,.,TRBV12-5
TGTGCCACCAGCAGATCGCCGGGACAGGGCCAAGAGACCCAGTACTTC,CATSRSPGQGQETQYF,TRBD1,TRBJ2-5,16,once,TRBV15
TGTGCCAGCAGTTCTAACAGGGGGCCGGCCTATGGCTACACCTTC,CASSSNRGPAYGYTF,TRBD1,TRBJ1-2,15,.,TRBV28
TGTGCCAGCAGTTATGGCGGCTCCTACGAGCAGTACTTC,CASSYGGSYEQYF,.,TRBJ2-7,13,.,TRBV28
TGTGCCTCTCGTGGGGGCGGGAGCGGGAACTACGAGCAGTACTTC,CASRGGGSGNYEQYF,.,TRBJ2-7,15,.,TRBV7-8
TGTGCCAGCAGTTTATCTTGGGCGAACACCGGGGAGCTGTTTTTT,CASSLSWANTGELFF,.,TRBJ2-2,15,.,TRBV27
TGTGCCAGCTCACGATCCGGGACGCCCTACGAGCAGTACTTC,CASSRSGTPYEQYF,.,TRBJ2-7,14,.,TRBV18
TGTGCCAGCAGCTCGTACAGTCAGCCCCAGCATTTT,CASSSYSQPQHF,.,TRBJ1-5,12,few,TRBV7-2
TGTGCCAGTAGTACCACACAGGGACCTGGAAACACCATATATTTT,CASSTTQGPGNTIYF,.,TRBJ1-3,15,once,TRBV19
TGTGCCATCACTAGCCCGGGGTCCTACAATGAGCAGTTCTTC,CAITSPGSYNEQFF,.,TRBJ2-1,14,.,TRBV10-3
TGTGCCAGCAGTGACGGATCGAACACTGAAGCTTTCTTT,CASSDGSNTEAFF,.,TRBJ1-1,13,once,TRBV2
TGCAGCGTGACAGGGACAGGAGATAGCAATCAGCCCCAGCATTTT,CSVTGTGDSNQPQHF,TRBD1,TRBJ1-5,15,.,TRBV29-1
TGCAGTCACGGGGGGAACCGGTACTTC,CSHGGNRYF,TRBD2,TRBJ2-5,9,.,TRBV20-1
TGTGCTTCGGGCCCGAAGACAGATACGCAGTATTTT,CASGPKTDTQYF,.,TRBJ2-3,12,.,TRBV18
TGTGCCAGCAGCCAGGACAGGGGCCATAATTCACCCCTCCACTTT,CASSQDRGHNSPLHF,TRBD1,TRBJ1-6,15,.,TRBV2
TGTGCCAGCAGTTACGGCGGAAATAGCAATCAGCCCCAGCATTTT,CASSYGGNSNQPQHF,.,TRBJ1-5,15,.,TRBV6-5
TGTGCCAGTCAATTATCGATCGGACCCACTGAAGCTTTCTTT,CASQLSIGPTEAFF,.,TRBJ1-1,14,.,TRBV7-9
TGTGCCAGCAGCGCCGCCCTGGGGGCGAACACCGGGGAGCTGTTTTTT,CASSAALGANTGELFF,.,TRBJ2-2,16,.,TRBV7-8
TGTGCCAGCAGCCCCGAGCGGGAGAGCTACAATGAGCAGTTCTTC,CASSPERESYNEQFF,TRBD2,TRBJ2-1,15,.,TRBV7-2
TGTGCCAGCAGACGGACCGGCTACGAGCAGTACTTC,CASRRTGYEQYF,.,TRBJ2-7,12,.,TRBV2
TGTGCCAGCAGGGACAGGGTTTTAGCTAACTATGGCTACACCTTC,CASRDRVLANYGYTF,TRBD1,TRBJ1-2,15,.,TRBV6-1
TGCAGCGTTCAGGGCCTGAGGCATGGCTACACCTTC,CSVQGLRHGYTF,.,TRBJ1-2,12,few,TRBV29-1